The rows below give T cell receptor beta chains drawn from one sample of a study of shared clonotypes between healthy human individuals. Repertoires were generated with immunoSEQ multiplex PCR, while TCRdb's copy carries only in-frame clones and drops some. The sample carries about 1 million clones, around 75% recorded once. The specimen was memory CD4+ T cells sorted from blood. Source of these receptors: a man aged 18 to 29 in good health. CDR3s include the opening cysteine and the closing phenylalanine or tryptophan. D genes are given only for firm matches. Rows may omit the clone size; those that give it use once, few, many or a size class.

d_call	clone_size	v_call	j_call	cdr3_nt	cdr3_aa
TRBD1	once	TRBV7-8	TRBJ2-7	TGTGCCAGCAGCGCCCGACAGGGGACATCGAACGAGCAGTACTTC	CASSARQGTSNEQYF
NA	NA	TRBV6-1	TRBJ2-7	TGTGCCAGCAGCCGGACCGAATACGAGCAGTACTTC	CASSRTEYEQYF
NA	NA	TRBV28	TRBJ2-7	TGTGCCAGCGGCTTGGGAACAGTCAGCTCCTACGAGCAGTACTTC	CASGLGTVSSYEQYF
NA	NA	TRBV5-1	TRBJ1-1	TGCGCCAGCAGTCTTCCTGAGGGTGGAATTATCTCTGAAGCTTTCTTT	CASSLPEGGIISEAFF
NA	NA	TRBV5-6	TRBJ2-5	TGTGCCAGCAGCGAAGAAGGCAGTCGAGGGAAGACCCAGTACTTC	CASSEEGSRGKTQYF
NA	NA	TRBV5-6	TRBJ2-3	TGTGCCAGCAGCTTAGGACGGAGGGCTGATACGCAGTATTTT	CASSLGRRADTQYF
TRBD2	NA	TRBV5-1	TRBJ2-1	TGCGCCAGCCGTGAGACCGGGACTAGCGCCTACAATGAGCAGTTCTTC	CASRETGTSAYNEQFF
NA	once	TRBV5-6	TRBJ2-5	TGTGCCAGCAGTCCGCAAGCGGCCGCGGAGACCCAGTACTTC	CASSPQAAAETQYF
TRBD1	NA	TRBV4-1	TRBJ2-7	TGCGCCAGCAGCCAGGGACAGGGGGCAGACGAGCAGTACTTC	CASSQGQGADEQYF
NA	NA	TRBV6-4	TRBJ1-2	TGTGCCAGCAGTGACTTAAGCGGCTATGGCTACACCTTC	CASSDLSGYGYTF
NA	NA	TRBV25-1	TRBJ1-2	TGTGCCAGCAGTGACCCGTCCGCCAACCATCAATATGGCTACACCTTC	CASSDPSANHQYGYTF
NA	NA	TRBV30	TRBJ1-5	TGTGCCTGGAACCCAAAAGGAGGGGTAGGCCAGCCCCAGCATTTT	CAWNPKGGVGQPQHF
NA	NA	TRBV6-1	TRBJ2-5	TGTGCCAGCAGTGATGGGAACCAAGAGACCCAGTACTTC	CASSDGNQETQYF
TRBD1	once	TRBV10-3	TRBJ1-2	TGTGCCATCAGTGGGGCCGGGACAGGGGTCTATGGCTACACCTTC	CAISGAGTGVYGYTF
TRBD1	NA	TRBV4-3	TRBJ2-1	TGCGCCAGCAGACAGGGGAGCTCCTACAATGAGCAGTTCTTC	CASRQGSSYNEQFF
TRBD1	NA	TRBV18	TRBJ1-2	TGTGCCAGCTCACCTGGGACAGCCCTCGCCTATGGCTACACCTTC	CASSPGTALAYGYTF
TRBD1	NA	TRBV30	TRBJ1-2	TGTGCCTGGAGGGGACAGGGGGCTGTTGGCTACACCTTC	CAWRGQGAVGYTF
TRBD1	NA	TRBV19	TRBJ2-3	TGTGCCAGTAGTATCCGTACAGGGGGCGGGCCAGATACGCAGTATTTT	CASSIRTGGGPDTQYF
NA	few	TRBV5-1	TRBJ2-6	TGCGCCAGCAGCTTGGTCGGGGCTGGGGCCAACGTCCTGACTTTC	CASSLVGAGANVLTF
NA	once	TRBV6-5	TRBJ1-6	TGTGCCAGCAGTTATACAGGTTCACCCCTCCACTTT	CASSYTGSPLHF
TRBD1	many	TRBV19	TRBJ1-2	TGTGCCAGTAGTATCTATAGATCGAGACGGGACAGCTATGGCTACACCTTC	CASSIYRSRRDSYGYTF
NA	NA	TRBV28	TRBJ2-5	TGTGCCAGCAGTTTCCAGGGGGGCCTTTTCGAGACCCAGTACTTC	CASSFQGGLFETQYF
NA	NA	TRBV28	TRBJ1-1	TGTGCCATCCTAAATACAGGGAGAACTGAAGCTTTCTTT	CAILNTGRTEAFF
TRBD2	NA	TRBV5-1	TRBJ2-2	TGCGCCAGCAGCGAACTAGCGGGGAACACCGGGGAGCTGTTTTTT	CASSELAGNTGELFF
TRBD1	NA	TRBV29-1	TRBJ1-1	TGCAGCGTTGCGTACACAGGGGGAAAGGCTGAAGCTTTCTTT	CSVAYTGGKAEAFF
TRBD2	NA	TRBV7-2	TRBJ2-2	TGTGCCAGCAGCTCGGGACTAGCGGCCACGAACACCGGGGAGCTGTTTTTT	CASSSGLAATNTGELFF
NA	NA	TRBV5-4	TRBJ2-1	TGTGCCAGTCATAGACGTGAGGTCGGCAACAATGAGCAGTTCTTC	CASHRREVGNNEQFF
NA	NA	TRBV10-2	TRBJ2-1	TGCGCCAGCACACATAACACCAATGAGCAGTTCTTC	CASTHNTNEQFF
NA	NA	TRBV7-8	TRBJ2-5	TGTGCCAGCAGCTTAGTACTAGTCGGAGAGACCCAGTACTTC	CASSLVLVGETQYF
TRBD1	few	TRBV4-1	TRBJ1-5	TGCGCCAGCAGCCAACGGGACAGACTCCCGCCCCAGCATTTT	CASSQRDRLPPQHF
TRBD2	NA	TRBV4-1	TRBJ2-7	TGCGCCAGCAGCCAAGGAGCGGGGTCCTACGAGCAGTACTTC	CASSQGAGSYEQYF
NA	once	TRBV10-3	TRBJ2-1	TGTGCCATCAGTGAGGCAGCCAATGAGCAGTTCTTC	CAISEAANEQFF
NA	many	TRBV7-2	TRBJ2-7	TGTGCCAGCAGCCCGATGATCGCAGCATCCTACGAGCAGTACTTC	CASSPMIAASYEQYF
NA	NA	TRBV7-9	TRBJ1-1	TGTGCCAGCAGGGGCGACGCCGGCGGCACTGAAGCTTTCTTT	CASRGDAGGTEAFF
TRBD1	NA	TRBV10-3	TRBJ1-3	TGTGCCATCAAGGGGGCCAGGGAGAGCTCTGGAAACACCATATATTTT	CAIKGARESSGNTIYF
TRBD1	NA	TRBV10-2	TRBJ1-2	TGCGCCAGCACCCCAGGACAGGGGACTTTCTACACCTTC	CASTPGQGTFYTF
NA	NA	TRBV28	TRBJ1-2	TGTGCCAGCTTTGGGCAGGGCAAAGAGGGAGGGAACTATGGCTACACCTTC	CASFGQGKEGGNYGYTF
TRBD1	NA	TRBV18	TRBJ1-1	TGTGCCAGCTCACCACCAGGGGGCGTAGCTTTCTTT	CASSPPGGVAFF
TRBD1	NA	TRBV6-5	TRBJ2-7	TGTGCCAGCAGTTACGCATACCGGGACAGACACGAGCAGTACTTC	CASSYAYRDRHEQYF
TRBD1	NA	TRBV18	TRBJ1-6	TGTGCCAGCTCATCTGGACAGGGAGGATCACCCCTCCACTTT	CASSSGQGGSPLHF
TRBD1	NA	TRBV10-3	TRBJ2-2	TGTGCCATCAGGGGGACAGCGAACACCGGGGAGCTGTTTTTT	CAIRGTANTGELFF
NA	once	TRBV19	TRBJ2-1	TGTGCCAGTAGTCTCTCATCGGTCTACAATGAGCAGTTCTTC	CASSLSSVYNEQFF
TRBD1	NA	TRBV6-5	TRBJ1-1	TGTGCCAGCAGTTACTCAGGGGGCGCGATAACTGAAGCTTTCTTT	CASSYSGGAITEAFF